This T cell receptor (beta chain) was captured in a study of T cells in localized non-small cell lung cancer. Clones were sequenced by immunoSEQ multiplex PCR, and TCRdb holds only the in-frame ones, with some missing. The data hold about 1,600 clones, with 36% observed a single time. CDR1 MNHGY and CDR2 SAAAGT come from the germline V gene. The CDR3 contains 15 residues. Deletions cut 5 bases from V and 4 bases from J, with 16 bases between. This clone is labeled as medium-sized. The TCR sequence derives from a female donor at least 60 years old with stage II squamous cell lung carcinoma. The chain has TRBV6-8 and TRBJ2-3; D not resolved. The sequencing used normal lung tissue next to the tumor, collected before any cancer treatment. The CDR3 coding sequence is TGTGCCAGCAGTCCGTCGGCCTCTGGCGCAGATACGCAGTATTTT. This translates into CASSPSASGADTQYF.